A single sample gave rise to the 4 T cell receptor beta chains below, sequenced in a study of blood T cell repertoires in COVID-19. Some clones are missing from TCRdb's copy, which holds only in-frame ones; the method was immunoSEQ multiplex PCR. The sample lists over 100,000 clones, 70% to 90% occurring once. The sequencing sample was made of peripheral blood. These receptors were obtained from a man between 45 and 60 years old with active COVID-19.

This clone was counted only a few times. The chain employs TRBV4-3 and TRBJ2-7; weak D call: TRBD1 (5 bases). V lost 1 base to trimming and J lost 4 bases, with 8 bases between them. Germline V lookup: CDR1 LGHNA, CDR2 YSLEER. The CDR3 length is 13 residues. This chain's CDR3 is CASSQAQGYEQYF. In DNA, the CDR3 is TGCGCCAGCAGCCAAGCGCAGGGATACGAGCAGTACTTC.

This clone was recorded only once. The V call is TRBV19, the J call TRBJ2-7; D gene ambiguous. V lost 3 bases, J lost 3 bases, and 6 bases lay in between. This CDR3 spans 12 amino acids. CDR1 and CDR2 from the germline V gene are LNHDA and SQIVND (reference sequence). CDR3 DNA sequence: TGTGCCAGTAGTATGAACAACTACGAGCAGTACTTC. It translates to CASSMNNYEQYF.

V usage is TRBV24-1 and J usage is TRBJ2-2; 10 bases line up with TRBD1. CDR1 and CDR2 from the germline V gene are KGHDR and SFDVKD. The CDR3 totals 13 residues. With V trimmed by 12 bases and J by 4 bases, 4 bases remained unmatched. This CDR3 reads CASGQGPTGELFF. CDR3 sequence (DNA): TGTGCCTCGGGACAGGGGCCCACCGGGGAGCTGTTTTTT.

The genes are TRBV14 and TRBJ1-1; the D is unclear. Germline-derived CDR1 and CDR2 are SGHDN and FVKESK. Trimming took off 1 base at V and 5 bases at J, with 5 bases between the two ends. This CDR3 has 12 residues. The CDR3 coding sequence is TGTGCCAGCAGCCAAGTGCGTACTGAAGCTTTCTTT. The encoded protein is CASSQVRTEAFF.